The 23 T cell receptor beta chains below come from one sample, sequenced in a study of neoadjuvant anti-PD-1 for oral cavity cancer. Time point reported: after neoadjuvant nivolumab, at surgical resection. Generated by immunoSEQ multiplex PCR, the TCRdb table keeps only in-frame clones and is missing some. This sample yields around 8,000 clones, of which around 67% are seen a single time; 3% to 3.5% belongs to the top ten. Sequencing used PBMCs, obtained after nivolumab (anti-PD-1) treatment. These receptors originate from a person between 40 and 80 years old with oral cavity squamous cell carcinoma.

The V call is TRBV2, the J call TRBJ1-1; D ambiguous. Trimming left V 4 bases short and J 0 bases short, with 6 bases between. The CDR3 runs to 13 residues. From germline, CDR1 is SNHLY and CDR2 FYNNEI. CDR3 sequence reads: CASSGELNTEAFF. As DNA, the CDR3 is TGTGCCAGCAGTGGGGAACTGAACACTGAAGCTTTCTTT.

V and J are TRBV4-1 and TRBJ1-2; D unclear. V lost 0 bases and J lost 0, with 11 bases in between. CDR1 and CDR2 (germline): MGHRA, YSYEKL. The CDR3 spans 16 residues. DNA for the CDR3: TGCGCCAGCAGCCAAGAATCAACGTCGCCTAACTATGGCTACACCTTC. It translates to CASSQESTSPNYGYTF.

For the CDR3, the DNA is TGCGCCAGCAGCTTGGCAGGTAGCAATCAGCCCCAGCATTTT. Its translation: CASSLAGSNQPQHF. This chain uses TRBV5-1 with TRBJ1-5; D is unresolved. The germline V and J ends were trimmed by 0 bases and 0 bases, with 4 bases remaining between them. The CDR3 sequence is 14 residues long. In germline, CDR1 is SGHRS, CDR2 YFSETQ.

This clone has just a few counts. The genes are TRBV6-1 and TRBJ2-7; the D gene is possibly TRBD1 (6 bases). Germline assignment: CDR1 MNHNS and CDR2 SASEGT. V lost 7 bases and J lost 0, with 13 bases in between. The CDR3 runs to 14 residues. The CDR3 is CASIQGGNSYEQYF. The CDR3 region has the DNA TGTGCCAGCATCCAAGGGGGAAACTCCTACGAGCAGTACTTC.

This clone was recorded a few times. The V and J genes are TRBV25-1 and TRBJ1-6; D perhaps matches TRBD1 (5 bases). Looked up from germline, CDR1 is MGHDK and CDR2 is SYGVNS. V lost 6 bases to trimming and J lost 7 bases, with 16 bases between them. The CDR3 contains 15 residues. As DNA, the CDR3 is TGTGCCAGCAGCGGGAGGCAGGGCCTCAATTCACCCCTCCACTTT. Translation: CASSGRQGLNSPLHF.

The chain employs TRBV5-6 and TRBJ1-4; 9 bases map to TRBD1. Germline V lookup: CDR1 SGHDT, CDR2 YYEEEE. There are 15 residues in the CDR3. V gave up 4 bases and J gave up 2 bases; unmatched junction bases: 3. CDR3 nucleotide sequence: TGTGCCAGCAGCGTGACAGGGGGTACTAATGAAAAACTGTTTTTT. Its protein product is CASSVTGGTNEKLFF. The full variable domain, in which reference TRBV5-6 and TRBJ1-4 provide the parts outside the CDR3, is DAGVTQSPTHLIKTRGQQVTLRCSPKSGHDTVSWYQQALGQGPQFIFQYYEEEERQRGNFPDRFSGHQFPNYSSELNVNALLLGDSALYLCASSVTGGTNEKLFFGSGTQLSVL.

The CDR3, as DNA: TGTGCCAGCAGCGAGGGAAGCCTCCTTCTAGGGTATGGCTACACCTTC. As protein: CASSEGSLLLGYGYTF. The genes are TRBV4-2 and TRBJ1-2; D is uncertain. The CDR3 spans 16 residues. Germline-derived CDR1 and CDR2 are LGHNA and YNFKEQ. Trimming took 5 bases from V and 5 from J, leaving 21 bases between them.

This CDR3 reads CASSLRRGQETQYF. The CDR3 bases are TGTGCCAGCTCCCTAAGAAGGGGCCAAGAGACCCAGTACTTC. The chain links TRBV27 to TRBJ2-5; maybe TRBD1 (5 bases). The CDR3 is made up of 14 amino acids. Germline values: CDR1 MNHEY, CDR2 SMNVEV (reference sequence). The V end was cut by 8 bases, the J end by 1 base, with 14 bases between.

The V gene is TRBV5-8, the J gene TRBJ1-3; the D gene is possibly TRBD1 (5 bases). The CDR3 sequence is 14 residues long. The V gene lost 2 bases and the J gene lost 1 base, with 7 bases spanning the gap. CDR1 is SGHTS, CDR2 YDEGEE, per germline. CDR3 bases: TGTGCCAGCAGCTTAGGGGTGTCTGGAAACACCATATATTTT. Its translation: CASSLGVSGNTIYF.

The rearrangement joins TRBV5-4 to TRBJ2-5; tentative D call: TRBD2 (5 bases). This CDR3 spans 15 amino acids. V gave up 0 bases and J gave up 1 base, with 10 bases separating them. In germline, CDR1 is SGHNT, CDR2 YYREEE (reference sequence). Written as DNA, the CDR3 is TGTGCCAGCAGCTTGGAGCCTAGCCGCCAAGAGACCCAGTACTTC. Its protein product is CASSLEPSRQETQYF.

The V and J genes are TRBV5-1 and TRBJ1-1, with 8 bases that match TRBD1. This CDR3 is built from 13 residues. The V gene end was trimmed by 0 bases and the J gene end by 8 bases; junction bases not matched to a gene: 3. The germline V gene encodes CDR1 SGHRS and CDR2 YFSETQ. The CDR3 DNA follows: TGCGCCAGCAGCTTGGGGGACAGGCAAGAAGCTTTCTTT. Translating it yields CASSLGDRQEAFF.

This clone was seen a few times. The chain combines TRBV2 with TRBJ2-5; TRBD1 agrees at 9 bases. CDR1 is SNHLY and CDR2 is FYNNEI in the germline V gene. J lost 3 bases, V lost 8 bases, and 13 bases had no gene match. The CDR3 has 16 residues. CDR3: CASRLGRTGEKETQYF. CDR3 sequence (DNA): TGTGCCAGCCGATTAGGCAGGACAGGGGAGAAAGAGACCCAGTACTTC. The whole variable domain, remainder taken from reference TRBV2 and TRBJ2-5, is EPEVTQTPSHQVTQMGQEVILRCVPISNHLYFYWYRQILGQKVEFLVSFYNNEISEKSEIFDDQFSVERPDGSNFTLKIRSTKLEDSAMYFCASRLGRTGEKETQYFGPGTRLLVL.

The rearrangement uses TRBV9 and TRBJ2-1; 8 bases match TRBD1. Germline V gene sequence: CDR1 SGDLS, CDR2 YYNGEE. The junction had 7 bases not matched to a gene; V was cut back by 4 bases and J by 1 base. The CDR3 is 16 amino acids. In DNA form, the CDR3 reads TGTGCCAGCAGCCTACGGACAGGGACTTCCTACAATGAGCAGTTCTTC. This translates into CASSLRTGTSYNEQFF.

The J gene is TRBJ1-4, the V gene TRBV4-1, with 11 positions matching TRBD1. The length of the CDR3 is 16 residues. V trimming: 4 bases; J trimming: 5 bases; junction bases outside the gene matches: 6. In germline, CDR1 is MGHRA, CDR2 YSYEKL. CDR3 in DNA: TGCGCCAGCAGCCGAGGGACAGGGGGAACGAATGAAAAACTGTTTTTT. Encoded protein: CASSRGTGGTNEKLFF.

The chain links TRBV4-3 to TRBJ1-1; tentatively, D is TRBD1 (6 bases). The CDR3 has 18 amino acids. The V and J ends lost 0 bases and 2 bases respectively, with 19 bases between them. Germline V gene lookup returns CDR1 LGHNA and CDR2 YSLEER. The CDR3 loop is CASSQDKAVGQRNTEAFF. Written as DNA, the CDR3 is TGCGCCAGCAGCCAAGATAAAGCGGTTGGACAGAGAAACACTGAAGCTTTCTTT.

Here the CDR3 DNA reads TGCGCCAGCAGCCAAGAAACAGGCCTAAGTAGTAGCTACACCTTC. This gives the protein CASSQETGLSSSYTF. This chain joins TRBV4-1 and TRBJ1-2, with a tentative D call TRBD1 (5 bases). The ends were cut back, 0 bases at V and 9 bases at J, with 17 bases in the middle. The CDR3 has 15 amino acids. Germline CDR1 reads MGHRA; CDR2 reads YSYEKL.

CDR3 loop: CASSLRGTGAYEQYF. The CDR3, as DNA: TGTGCCAGCAGCTTGCGCGGGACAGGTGCCTACGAGCAGTACTTC. The genes are TRBV5-8 and TRBJ2-7, with 8 nucleotides matching TRBD1. This CDR3 is built from 15 residues. Germline V CDR1 and CDR2: SGHTS, YDEGEE. V was clipped by 1 base and J by 2 bases; unmatched bases: 5.

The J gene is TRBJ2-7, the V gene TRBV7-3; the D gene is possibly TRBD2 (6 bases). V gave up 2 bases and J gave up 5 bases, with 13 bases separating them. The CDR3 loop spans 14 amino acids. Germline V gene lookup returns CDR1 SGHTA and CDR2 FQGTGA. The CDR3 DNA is TGTGCCAGCAGCTTAGCTTCGTGGGGGGACGAGCAGTACTTC. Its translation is CASSLASWGDEQYF.

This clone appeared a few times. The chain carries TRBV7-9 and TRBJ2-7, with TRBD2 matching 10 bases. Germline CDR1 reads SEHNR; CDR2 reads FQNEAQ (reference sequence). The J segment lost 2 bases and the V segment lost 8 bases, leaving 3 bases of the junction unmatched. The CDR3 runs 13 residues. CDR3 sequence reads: CASRTSGTYEQYF. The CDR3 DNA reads TGTGCCAGCCGGACTAGCGGCACCTACGAGCAGTACTTC. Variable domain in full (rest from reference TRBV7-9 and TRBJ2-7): DTGVSQNPRHKITKRGQNVTFRCDPISEHNRLYWYRQTLGQGPEFLTYFQNEAQLEKSRLLSDRFSAERPKGSFSTLEIQRTEQGDSAMYLCASRTSGTYEQYFGPGTRLTVT.

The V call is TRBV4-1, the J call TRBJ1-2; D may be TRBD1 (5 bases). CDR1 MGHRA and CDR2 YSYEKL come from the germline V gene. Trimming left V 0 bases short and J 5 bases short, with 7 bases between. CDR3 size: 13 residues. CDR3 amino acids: CASSQDGGYGYTF. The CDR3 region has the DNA TGCGCCAGCAGCCAAGATGGGGGATATGGCTACACCTTC.

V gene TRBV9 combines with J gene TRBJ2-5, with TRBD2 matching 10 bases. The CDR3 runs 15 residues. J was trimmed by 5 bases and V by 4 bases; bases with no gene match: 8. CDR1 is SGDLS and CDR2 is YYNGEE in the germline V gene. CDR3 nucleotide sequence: TGTGCCAGCAGCCCACAAGCGGGGGGGCTGGAGACCCAGTACTTC. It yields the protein CASSPQAGGLETQYF.

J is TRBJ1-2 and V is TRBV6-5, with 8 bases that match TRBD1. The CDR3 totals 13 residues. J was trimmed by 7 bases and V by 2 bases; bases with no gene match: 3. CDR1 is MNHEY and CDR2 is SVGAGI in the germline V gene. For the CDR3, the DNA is TGTGCCAGCAGTTACCTCAGGGGGCTTGGCTACACCTTC. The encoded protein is CASSYLRGLGYTF.

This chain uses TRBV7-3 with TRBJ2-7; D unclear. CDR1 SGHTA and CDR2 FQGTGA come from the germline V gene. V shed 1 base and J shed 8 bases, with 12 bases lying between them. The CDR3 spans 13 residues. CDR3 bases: TGTGCCAGCAGCTTAAAACGAGACGGACAGCAGTACTTC. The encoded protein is CASSLKRDGQQYF.